The present TCR beta chain was sequenced within a study of shared clonotypes between healthy human individuals. Trimming cost V 1 base and J 1 base, with 9 bases left between them. The CDR3 is 15 amino acids. Germline V gene data show CDR1 as SGDLS and CDR2 as YYNGEE. Profiling relied on immunoSEQ multiplex PCR, and the TCRdb table lists in-frame clones only, not all of them. The data contain about a million clones, roughly 72% of them seen just once; the ten biggest clones take up about 1.5%. This clone was seen only a few times. The receptor was isolated from a young man in good health. The sample comprised memory CD4+ T cells sorted from blood. Subset of the sample: CD45RA-negative fraction. This chain connects TRBV9 to TRBJ2-1; D might be TRBD2 (5 bases). For the CDR3, the DNA is TGTGCCAGCAGCGTAACCGGGGTATCCTACAATGAGCAGTTCTTC. Amino acid sequence: CASSVTGVSYNEQFF.